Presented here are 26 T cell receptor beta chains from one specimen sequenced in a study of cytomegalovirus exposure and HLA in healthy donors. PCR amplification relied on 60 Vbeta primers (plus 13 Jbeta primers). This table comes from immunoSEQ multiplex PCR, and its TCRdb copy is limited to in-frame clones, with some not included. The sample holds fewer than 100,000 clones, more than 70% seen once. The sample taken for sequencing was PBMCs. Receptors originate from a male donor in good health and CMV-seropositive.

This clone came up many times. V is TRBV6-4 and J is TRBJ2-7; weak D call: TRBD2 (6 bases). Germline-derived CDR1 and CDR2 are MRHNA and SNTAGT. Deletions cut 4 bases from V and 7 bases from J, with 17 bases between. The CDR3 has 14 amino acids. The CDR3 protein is CASSVKEGSREQYF. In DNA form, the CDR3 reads TGTGCCAGCAGTGTAAAGGAGGGATCTCGGGAGCAGTACTTC.

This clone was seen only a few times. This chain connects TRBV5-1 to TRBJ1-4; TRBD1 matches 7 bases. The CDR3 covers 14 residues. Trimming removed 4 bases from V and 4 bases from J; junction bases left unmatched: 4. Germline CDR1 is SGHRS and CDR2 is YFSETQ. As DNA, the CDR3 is TGCGCCAGCAGCCCGACAGGGAATAATGAAAAACTGTTTTTT. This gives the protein CASSPTGNNEKLFF. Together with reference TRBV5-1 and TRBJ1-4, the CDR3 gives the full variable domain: KAGVTQTPRYLIKTRGQQVTLSCSPISGHRSVSWYQQTPGQGLQFLFEYFSETQRNKGNFPGRFSGRQFSNSRSEMNVSTLELGDSALYLCASSPTGNNEKLFFGSGTQLSVL.

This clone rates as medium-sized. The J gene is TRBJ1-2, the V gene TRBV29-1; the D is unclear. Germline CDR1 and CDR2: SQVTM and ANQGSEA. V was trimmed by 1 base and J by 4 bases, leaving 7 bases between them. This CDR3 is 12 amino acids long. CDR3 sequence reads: CSVEGLSYGYTF. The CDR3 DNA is TGCAGCGTTGAAGGCCTGAGCTATGGCTACACCTTC.

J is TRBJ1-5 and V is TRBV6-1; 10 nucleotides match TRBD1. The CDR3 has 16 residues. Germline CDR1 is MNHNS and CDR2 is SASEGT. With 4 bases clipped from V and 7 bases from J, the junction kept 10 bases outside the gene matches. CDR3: CASSGSQTGGWQPQHF. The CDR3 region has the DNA TGTGCCAGCAGTGGATCTCAGACAGGGGGCTGGCAGCCCCAGCATTTT.

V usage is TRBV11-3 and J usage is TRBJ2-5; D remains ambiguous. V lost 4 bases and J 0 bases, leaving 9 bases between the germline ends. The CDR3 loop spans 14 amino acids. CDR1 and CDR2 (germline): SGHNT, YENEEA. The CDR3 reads CASSSPRDQETQYF. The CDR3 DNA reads TGTGCCAGCAGCTCGCCTAGAGACCAAGAGACCCAGTACTTC.

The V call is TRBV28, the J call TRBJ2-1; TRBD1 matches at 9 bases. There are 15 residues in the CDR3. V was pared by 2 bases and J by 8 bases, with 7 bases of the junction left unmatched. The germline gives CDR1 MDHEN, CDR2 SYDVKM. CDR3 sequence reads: CASSLDRGSVDEQFF. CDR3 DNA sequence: TGTGCCAGCAGTTTAGACAGGGGGTCGGTCGATGAGCAGTTCTTC. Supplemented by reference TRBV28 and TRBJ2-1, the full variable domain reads DVKVTQSSRYLVKRTGEKVFLECVQDMDHENMFWYRQDPGLGLRLIYFSYDVKMKEKGDIPEGYSVSREKKERFSLILESASTNQTSMYLCASSLDRGSVDEQFFGPGTRLTVL.

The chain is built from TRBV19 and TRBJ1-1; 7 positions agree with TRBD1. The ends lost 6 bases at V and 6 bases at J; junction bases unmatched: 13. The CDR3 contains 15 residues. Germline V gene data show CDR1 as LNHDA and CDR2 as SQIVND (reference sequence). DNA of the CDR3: TGTGCCAGTAGATCAGCCCAACAGGGGCGGGCTGAAGCTTTCTTT. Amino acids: CASRSAQQGRAEAFF.

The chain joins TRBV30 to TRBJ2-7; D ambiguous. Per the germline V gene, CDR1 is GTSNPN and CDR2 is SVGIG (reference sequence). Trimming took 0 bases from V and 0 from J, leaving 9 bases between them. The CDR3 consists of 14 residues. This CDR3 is CAWSVREASYEQYF. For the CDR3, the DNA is TGTGCCTGGAGTGTACGTGAGGCCTCCTACGAGCAGTACTTC.

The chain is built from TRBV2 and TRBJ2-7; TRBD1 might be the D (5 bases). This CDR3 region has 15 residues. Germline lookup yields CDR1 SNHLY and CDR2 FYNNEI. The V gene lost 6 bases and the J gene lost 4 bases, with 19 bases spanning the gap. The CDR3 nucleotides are TGTGCCAGCAGGGAACAGGTTATCTCAGGTTACGAGCAGTACTTC. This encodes CASREQVISGYEQYF. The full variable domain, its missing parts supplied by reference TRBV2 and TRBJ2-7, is EPEVTQTPSHQVTQMGQEVILRCVPISNHLYFYWYRQILGQKVEFLVSFYNNEISEKSEIFDDQFSVERPDGSNFTLKIRSTKLEDSAMYFCASREQVISGYEQYFGPGTRLTVT.

The CDR3 sequence is CASSLALFGGSYEQYF. The DNA of the CDR3 is TGTGCCAGCAGCTTAGCGTTATTCGGGGGTTCCTACGAGCAGTACTTC. The V and J genes are TRBV7-2 and TRBJ2-7; D is perhaps TRBD2 (6 bases). CDR1 and CDR2 (germline): SGHTA, FQGNSA. Trimming left V 0 bases short and J 1 base short, with 13 bases between. The CDR3 consists of 16 residues.

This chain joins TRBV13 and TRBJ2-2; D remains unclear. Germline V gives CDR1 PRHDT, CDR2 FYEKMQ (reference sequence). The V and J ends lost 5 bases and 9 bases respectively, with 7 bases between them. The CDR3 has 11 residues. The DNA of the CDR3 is TGTGCCAGCAGCCCCTCCCGGGAGCTGTTTTTT. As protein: CASSPSRELFF.

For the CDR3, the DNA is TGTGCCAGCAGCGTTGGCGGGGGGGCCTACGAGCAGTACTTC. Its translation is CASSVGGGAYEQYF. V gene TRBV9 combines with J gene TRBJ2-7; 9 bases map to TRBD2. CDR1 SGDLS and CDR2 YYNGEE come from the germline V gene. CDR3 size: 14 residues. V trimming: 2 bases; J trimming: 2 bases; junction bases outside the gene matches: 2.

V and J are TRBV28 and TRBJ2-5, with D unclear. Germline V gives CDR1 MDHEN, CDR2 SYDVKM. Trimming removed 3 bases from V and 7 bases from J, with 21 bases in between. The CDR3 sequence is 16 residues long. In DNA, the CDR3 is TGTGCCAGCAGTTTTTTGGGCATTACCGTCCCAGGGACCCAGTACTTC. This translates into CASSFLGITVPGTQYF.

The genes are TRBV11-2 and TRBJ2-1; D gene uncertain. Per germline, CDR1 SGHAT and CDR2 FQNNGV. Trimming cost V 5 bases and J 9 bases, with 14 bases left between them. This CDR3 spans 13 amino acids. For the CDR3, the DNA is TGTGCCAGCAGCAACAGCCCGGTGGGTGAGCAGTTCTTC. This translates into CASSNSPVGEQFF.

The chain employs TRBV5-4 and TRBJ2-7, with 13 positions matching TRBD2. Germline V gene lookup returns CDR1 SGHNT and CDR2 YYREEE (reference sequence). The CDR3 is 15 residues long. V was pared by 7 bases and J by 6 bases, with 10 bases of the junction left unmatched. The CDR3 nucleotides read TGTGCCAGCGCGATCGGGACTAGCGGGATAGGCGAGCAGTACTTC. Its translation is CASAIGTSGIGEQYF.

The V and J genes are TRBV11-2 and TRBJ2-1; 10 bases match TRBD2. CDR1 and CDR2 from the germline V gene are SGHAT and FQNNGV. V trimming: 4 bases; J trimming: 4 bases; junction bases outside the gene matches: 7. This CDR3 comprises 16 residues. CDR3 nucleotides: TGTGCCAGCAGCTCCATTACTAGCGGGAAGTACAATGAGCAGTTCTTC. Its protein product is CASSSITSGKYNEQFF.

CDR3 region: CASSQGLGRNEQFF. In DNA, the CDR3 is TGTGCCAGCAGTCAAGGACTAGGGAGGAATGAGCAGTTCTTC. The chain carries TRBV6-6 and TRBJ2-1, with TRBD2 matching over 7 bases. The CDR3 contains 14 residues. CDR1 and CDR2 (germline): MNHNY, SVGAGI (reference sequence). The junction had 8 bases not matched to a gene; V was cut back by 5 bases and J by 7 bases.

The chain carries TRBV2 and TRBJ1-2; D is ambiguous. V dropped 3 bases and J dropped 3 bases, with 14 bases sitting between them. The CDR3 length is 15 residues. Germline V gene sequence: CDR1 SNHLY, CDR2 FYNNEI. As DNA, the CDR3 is TGTGCCAGCAGTGACCTCGGGGTGCCGGACTATGGCTACACCTTC. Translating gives CASSDLGVPDYGYTF.

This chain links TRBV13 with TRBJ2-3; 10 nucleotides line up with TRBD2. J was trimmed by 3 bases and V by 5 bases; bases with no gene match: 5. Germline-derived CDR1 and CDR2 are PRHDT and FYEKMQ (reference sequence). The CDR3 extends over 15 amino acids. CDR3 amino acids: CASSEGLADTDTQYF. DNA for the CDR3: TGTGCCAGCAGCGAAGGACTAGCGGATACAGATACGCAGTATTTT.

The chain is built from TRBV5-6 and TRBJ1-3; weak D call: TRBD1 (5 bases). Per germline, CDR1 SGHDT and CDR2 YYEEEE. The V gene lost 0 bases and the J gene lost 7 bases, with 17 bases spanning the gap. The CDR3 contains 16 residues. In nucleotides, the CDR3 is TGTGCCAGCAGCTTGGTTGTTCGGGGGGAACGGAACACCATATATTTT. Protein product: CASSLVVRGERNTIYF.

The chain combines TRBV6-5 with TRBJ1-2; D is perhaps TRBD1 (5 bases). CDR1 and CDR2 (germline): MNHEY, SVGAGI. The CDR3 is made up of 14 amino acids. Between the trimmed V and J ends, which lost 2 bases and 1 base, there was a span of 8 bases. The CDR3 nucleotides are TGTGCCAGCAGTTACGACAGACTTAACTATGGCTACACCTTC. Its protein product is CASSYDRLNYGYTF.

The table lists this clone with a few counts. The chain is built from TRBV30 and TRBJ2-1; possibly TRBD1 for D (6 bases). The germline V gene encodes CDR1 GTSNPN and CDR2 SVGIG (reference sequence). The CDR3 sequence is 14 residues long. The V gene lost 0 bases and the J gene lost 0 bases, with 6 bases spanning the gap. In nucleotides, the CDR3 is TGTGCCTGGAGTGTAGGGGGCTCCTACAATGAGCAGTTCTTC. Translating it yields CAWSVGGSYNEQFF.

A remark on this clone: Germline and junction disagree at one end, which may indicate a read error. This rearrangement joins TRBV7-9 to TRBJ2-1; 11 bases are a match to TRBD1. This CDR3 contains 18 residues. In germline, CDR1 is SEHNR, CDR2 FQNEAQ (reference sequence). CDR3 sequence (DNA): TGTTCCAGCAGCACACTCTCCGGGACAGGGGGCTCCTACAATGAGCAGTTCTTC. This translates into CSSSTLSGTGGSYNEQFF. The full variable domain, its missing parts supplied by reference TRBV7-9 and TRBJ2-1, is DTGVSQNPRHKITKRGQNVTFRCDPISEHNRLYWYRQTLGQGPEFLTYFQNEAQLEKSRLLSDRFSAERPKGSFSTLEIQRTEQGDSAMYLCSSSTLSGTGGSYNEQFFGPGTRLTVL.

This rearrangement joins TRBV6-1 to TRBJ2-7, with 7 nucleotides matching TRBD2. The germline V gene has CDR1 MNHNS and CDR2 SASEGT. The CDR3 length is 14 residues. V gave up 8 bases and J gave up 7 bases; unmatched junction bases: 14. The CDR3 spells CASCLAGGAWEQYF. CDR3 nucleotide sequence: TGTGCCAGCTGTTTAGCGGGTGGGGCCTGGGAGCAGTACTTC.

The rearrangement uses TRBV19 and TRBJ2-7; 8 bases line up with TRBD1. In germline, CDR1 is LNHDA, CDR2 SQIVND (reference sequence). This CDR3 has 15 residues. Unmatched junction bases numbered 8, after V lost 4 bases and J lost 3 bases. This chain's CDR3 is CASSRSLGTGYEQYF. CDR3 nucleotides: TGTGCCAGTAGTAGGTCCCTCGGGACAGGCTACGAGCAGTACTTC. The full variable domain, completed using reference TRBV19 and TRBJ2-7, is DGGITQSPKYLFRKEGQNVTLSCEQNLNHDAMYWYRQDPGQGLRLIYYSQIVNDFQKGDIAEGYSVSREKKESFPLTVTSAQKNPTAFYLCASSRSLGTGYEQYFGPGTRLTVT.

CDR3 residues: CASTPLLAGGETQYF. Here the CDR3 DNA reads TGTGCCAGCACTCCCCTCCTAGCGGGGGGGGAGACCCAGTACTTC. V is TRBV7-2 and J is TRBJ2-5; TRBD2 matches 12 bases. The CDR3 contains 15 residues. J was trimmed by 5 bases and V by 7 bases; bases with no gene match: 8. CDR1 is SGHTA and CDR2 is FQGNSA in the germline V gene. The full variable domain, completed using reference TRBV7-2 and TRBJ2-5, is GAGVSQSPSNKVTEKGKDVELRCDPISGHTALYWYRQSLGQGLEFLIYFQGNSAPDKSGLPSDRFSAERTGGSVSTLTIQRTQQEDSAVYLCASTPLLAGGETQYFGPGTRLLVL.